The present T cell receptor beta chain was sequenced within a study of T cells in Graves' hyperthyroidism and ophthalmopathy. On the study more broadly: Before any treatment, at initial diagnosis, peripheral blood was collected. Findings and limits, study-wide: Blood also showed most of the thyroid clonotypes that were expanded above 0.001.

Participants, patients aged 18 to 65, had newly diagnosed hyperthyroidism with a duration under 2 months. The TCR beta CDR3 regions underwent amplification using RNA transcripts as the source. When the TCR CDR3 underwent first-round RT-PCR, the HTBI primer set was used. TCRdb re-derived calls from the multiplex PCR reads in MiXCR, one entry per CDR3 protein. Of about 200,000 distinct CDR3 sequences in the sample, 17% are singletons; the top ten hold over 45%. CDR1 and CDR2 (germline): SGHVS, FQNEAQ. Losses at the gene ends were 8 bases for V and 8 bases for J; bases not matched to a gene: 12. The CDR3 length is 15 residues. On this clonotype: Its target is unknown.

The sequence came from a woman in her fifties or sixties with Graves' hyperthyroidism. This chain joins TRBV7-8 and TRBJ2-1; TRBD2 aligns across 10 bases. Sample: blood. CDR3 in amino acids: CASGPGLAGVYEQFF. As DNA, the CDR3 is TGTGCCAGCGGCCCTGGGCTAGCGGGAGTATATGAGCAGTTCTTC.